Here is one TCR beta chain with its context. No antigen is known for it. There are no base qualities to consult, and no much larger clone falls within one base. The data stem from a study of T cell responses to AZD1222 COVID-19 vaccine (dated by TCRdb to the early 2020s). A note on the overall study: TCR sequencing was performed for 230 to 250 trial participants, of whom 200 to 220 were given two doses of AZD1222 and about 25 were given two doses of MenACWY control vaccine. Trial participants were enrolled by age into 18-55, 56-69 and 70-plus year subgroups, with roughly 150, 30 and 60 TCR-sequenced participants respectively.

What the work shows at the level of the full study, not this receptor alone: Spike-specific TCR breadth and depth rose significantly after two AZD1222 doses compared with day 0 and with MenACWY recipients. Reportedly, almost half of the unique spike-specific TCRs recognized epitopes lying outside the regions that are mutated in the B.1.351 and B.1.1.7 variants. No day 14 peak-response samples were available, so repertoires were characterized only after the peak T cell response. In the small 56-69-year group, the increase in depth fell short of significance, most likely because of low power. Participants were mostly white British, with more females than males. The authors suggested clonal diversity may have been underestimated. The whole spike protein was spanned by vaccine-associated CD4 TCRs, and dominant responses were seen in regions 160-218 and 743-854. Conclusions about previously exposed vaccinees are limited because only a handful of AZD1222 recipients were SARS-CoV-2 seropositive at baseline.

The meaning of the sample's time point label: about 28 days (+/-7) after the second vaccine dose. AZD1222 recipients given second doses at about 4 weeks or at about 12 weeks were pooled, since spike-specific TCR depth and breadth were not found to differ between the two schedules. Vaccinee samples came from UK trials COV001 and COV002, including a single-blind randomized controlled phase 2/3 trial of AZD1222 (ChAdOx1 nCoV-19) in healthy adults. For TCRbeta chain sequencing, PBMC samples were collected from trial participants at day 0 and at day 28 after the second dose. The CDR3 regions of human TCRbeta chains were subjected to immunosequencing. In the original analysis: Repertoire TCRs were checked for matches against a reference library of SARS-CoV-2-specific TCRs that had been generated using the MIRA antigen-specificity platform. Breadth was defined as the fraction of unique TCRs that were SARS-CoV-2-associated, and depth was defined as the fraction of total T cells that were SARS-CoV-2-associated. Each spike-specific TCR was assigned to its reactive spike region and to a CD4 or CD8 class using the MIRA data. Log10-transformed breadth and depth values were compared by one-way ANOVA with Sidak's multiple comparisons tests. Held by TCRdb, this immuneACCESS table contains in-frame sequences only and omits some clones. Under half of the omission traces to an unresolved V gene where checked; the cause of the rest is unknown. V, J and clone size derive from that table, while D and trimming were established from the DNA sequence. The sample records 90,000 to 120,000 clones, approximately 90% of which are singletons. The ten top clones hold about 2.5% of the sample.

V sheds 4 bases and J sheds 1 base, leaving 15 bases between their ends. The CDR3 has 16 amino acids, counting the end cysteine and phenylalanine. Only CDR3 DNA is held: 48 bases, read in frame from base 1. CDR1 and CDR2 are read off the germline V gene as SGHRS and YFSETQ. The V and J genes are TRBV5-1 and TRBJ1-3, with the D gene not clear enough to name. The sequencing here drew on peripheral blood, taken 28 days after the second AZD1222 dose. The clonotype comes from an adult who received the AZD1222 COVID-19 vaccine. The nucleotides read TGCGCCAGCAGCCCCCTGCCCTTAGGGTCTGGAAACACCATATATTTT. It translates to CASSPLPLGSGNTIYF. Outside the CDR3, residues come from the reference TRBV5-1 and TRBJ1-3 proteins, so the full variable domain is: KAGVTQTPRYLIKTRGQQVTLSCSPISGHRSVSWYQQTPGQGLQFLFEYFSETQRNKGNFPGRFSGRQFSNSRSEMNVSTLELGDSALYLCASSPLPLGSGNTIYFGEGSWLTVV.